This T cell receptor beta chain is drawn from a study of blood T cell repertoires in COVID-19. Across the whole study: Sites across the United States, Italy and Spain contributed samples from acute and convalescent COVID-19. PBMCs, B-cell-depleted T cells, or T cells were the source of the cDNA or gDNA that made up the material.

Per the authors' pipeline: From reference gene primer amplification, estimates of nucleated cell counts were derived. Assay used: immunoSEQ multiplex PCR; TCRdb lists only in-frame clones, some missing. V and J calls and clone size are given by that table; D and trimming were obtained from the DNA. The sample lists about 200,000 clones; 87% were seen once. The J segment lost 3 bases and the V segment lost 3 bases, leaving 4 bases of the junction unmatched. The CDR3 loop spans 15 amino acids. CDR1 and CDR2 (germline): MNHEY, SVGAGI. The specimen sequenced was peripheral blood. The chain uses TRBV6-5 and TRBJ2-3; 9 bases are shared with TRBD1. The TCR originated in a man between 60 and 75 years old with active or convalescent COVID-19. The CDR3 nucleotides read TGTGCCAGCAGTTATTCTGGGACAGGGACAGATACGCAGTATTTT. This encodes CASSYSGTGTDTQYF.